One and the same sample provided the 7 T cell receptor beta chains below, sequenced in a study of control samples from healthy donors and cancer patients. Data came from immunoSEQ multiplex PCR; TCRdb stores just in-frame clones and leaves some out. The sample lists about 110,000 clones, about nine tenths occurring once. The sequenced sample was blood. These receptor sequences come from a human donor in good health. The donor label of this sample is uncertain.

In its sample, this clone was seen once. The chain carries TRBV3-1 (or the pseudogene TRBV3-2) and TRBJ1-6; the D gene is possibly TRBD1 (6 bases). Trimming removed 0 bases from V and 10 bases from J, with 16 bases in between. Germline V gene sequence: CDR1 LGHDT, CDR2 YNNKEL (reference sequence). The CDR3 has 16 residues. For the CDR3, the DNA is TGTGCCAGCAGCCAAGATCACGCCAGGGGTTGGTCACCCCTCCACTTT. Encoded protein: CASSQDHARGWSPLHF.

The chain combines TRBV18 with TRBJ1-5, with 8 bases lining up with TRBD1. The CDR3 sequence is 13 residues long. The germline V gene has CDR1 KGHSH and CDR2 LQKENI. V shed 6 bases, J shed 5 bases, and the junction held 3 bases outside the gene matches. CDR3 residues: CASSLDRDQPQHF. The CDR3 DNA sequence: TGTGCCAGCTCTCTGGACAGGGATCAGCCCCAGCATTTT.

This chain connects TRBV4-1 to TRBJ2-3, with TRBD2 identical over 13 bases. The germline V gene encodes CDR1 MGHRA and CDR2 YSYEKL. The CDR3 loop spans 17 amino acids. The J segment lost 1 base and the V segment lost 3 bases, leaving 4 bases of the junction unmatched. This CDR3 reads CASSQGGTSGGTDTQYF. The CDR3 DNA follows: TGCGCCAGCAGCCAGGGCGGGACTAGCGGGGGCACAGATACGCAGTATTTT.

This chain links TRBV6-5 with TRBJ2-2, with unresolved D. In germline, CDR1 is MNHEY, CDR2 SVGAGI. Trimming pared 9 bases from V and 3 bases from J, leaving 11 bases between. The CDR3 is made up of 13 amino acids. The CDR3 DNA sequence: TGTGCCAGTGCCAGGAGCTACACCGGGGAGCTGTTTTTT. Translation: CASARSYTGELFF.

J is TRBJ2-5 and V is TRBV5-6; 7 nucleotides align to TRBD1. This CDR3 has 17 amino acids. The germline V gene has CDR1 SGHDT and CDR2 YYEEEE. After removal of 3 bases from V and 2 bases from J, the junction contained 13 bases not matched to a gene. CDR3 region: CASSWQPTWDRQETQYF. In DNA form, the CDR3 reads TGTGCCAGCAGCTGGCAACCGACTTGGGACAGACAAGAGACCCAGTACTTC.

CDR3 DNA sequence: TGTGCCAGCAGCTTTCAGGGGCTGACGGATACGCAGTATTTT. Translated, it gives CASSFQGLTDTQYF. The V call is TRBV11-3, the J call TRBJ2-3; D might be TRBD1 (6 bases). This CDR3 contains 14 residues. Looked up from germline, CDR1 is SGHNT and CDR2 is YENEEA. Trimming removed 3 bases from V and 6 bases from J, with 13 bases in between.

This chain joins TRBV21-1 and TRBJ1-2; the table's D call, TRBD1, was not checked against the DNA. TRBV21-1 is deemed a pseudogene. The CDR3 sequence is 17 residues long. CDR3 in DNA: TGTGCCAGCAGCAGTTACAGGGGCGGAGCGGTAAACTATGGCTACACCTTC. It translates to CASSSYRGGAVNYGYTF.